This entry concerns a single T cell receptor beta chain. Its antigen is still unknown. Mouse names are used for the genes. Time point given: mouse harvest day 7 after allogeneic transplant. The graft held 10^6 splenic CD5+ T cells and 10^7 T-cell-depleted bone marrow cells. B6 (H2b) cells into BALB/c (H2d) mice; tissues taken at day 7 or 14. This sample was included in a study of tissue T cells after allogeneic stem cell transplantation. General observations from the study: Only a limited share of tissue TCRs appeared in blood or spleen. Anatomically similar tissues had similar TCR repertoires within each patient. Motif-based clustering found tissue-specific repertoire signatures shared across patients, though few clones were shared.

The data were produced by immunoSEQ multiplex PCR, yet TCRdb's version contains in-frame clones alone and is incomplete. Among several thousand clones listed, about 50% were seen once. The sequenced sample consisted of gut tissue. The receptor's source is a female BALB/c mouse given C57BL/6 T cells with graft-versus-host disease after an allogeneic hematopoietic cell transplant.

This CDR3 reads CASSPQGLDTEVFF. CDR3 bases read: TGTGCCAGCAGCCCACAGGGGCTAGACACAGAAGTCTTC. This chain connects TRBV3 to TRBJ1-1; 7 nucleotides agree with TRBD1. The CDR3 end falls 1 residue outside the read, so it is completed with the germline J gene. The V gene's germline CDR1 is SNHLY and CDR2 FYNGKV (reference sequence). The CDR3 consists of 14 residues. The ends lost 5 bases at V and 3 bases at J; junction bases unmatched: 6.